Below are 3 T cell receptor beta chains sequenced from a single sample in a study of regulatory T cells in long-lasting Graves disease. The time point: persistent/refractory GD, antithyroid drugs over 5 years with positive TRAb. RNA from PBMCs was the source of the TCR library. Arm-PCR of CDR3 regions and iRepertoire HTBI primers were used to build TCR beta libraries. TCRdb reprocessed the multiplex PCR reads with MiXCR, giving one entry per CDR3 protein. The data contain roughly 500,000 distinct CDR3 sequences, about 22% of them singletons. The source material was peripheral blood mononuclear cells (PBMCs), sampled when the disease was refractory, from a patient treated with antithyroid drugs. These receptors came from a female donor with Graves disease.

The chain couples TRBV27 to TRBJ2-7, with 8 nucleotides matching TRBD2. CDR1 and CDR2 (germline): MNHEY, SMNVEV (reference sequence). The CDR3 runs to 14 residues. J gave up 6 bases and V 8 bases, and 12 bases lay outside the gene matches. In DNA, the CDR3 is TGTGCCAGCCGACCCACGGGAGGGACTACCGAGCAGTACTTC. Amino acids: CASRPTGGTTEQYF.

V is TRBV29-1 and J is TRBJ1-1; D not resolved. The ends were cut back, 1 base at V and 3 bases at J, with 9 bases in the middle. CDR1 SQVTM and CDR2 ANQGSEA come from the germline V gene. This CDR3 is built from 13 residues. The CDR3 bases are TGCAGCGTTGAAGGCACGATTTACACTGAAGCTTTCTTT. It specifies CSVEGTIYTEAFF.

V is TRBV18 and J is TRBJ1-1; a weak D match, TRBD1 (6 bases). CDR3 length: 15 residues. Germline CDR1 KGHSH, CDR2 LQKENI. Trimming removed 3 bases at V and 2 bases at J, with 13 bases between. The CDR3 sequence is CASSPTLDRNTEAFF. CDR3 bases: TGTGCCAGCTCACCGACGCTGGACAGAAACACTGAAGCTTTCTTT.